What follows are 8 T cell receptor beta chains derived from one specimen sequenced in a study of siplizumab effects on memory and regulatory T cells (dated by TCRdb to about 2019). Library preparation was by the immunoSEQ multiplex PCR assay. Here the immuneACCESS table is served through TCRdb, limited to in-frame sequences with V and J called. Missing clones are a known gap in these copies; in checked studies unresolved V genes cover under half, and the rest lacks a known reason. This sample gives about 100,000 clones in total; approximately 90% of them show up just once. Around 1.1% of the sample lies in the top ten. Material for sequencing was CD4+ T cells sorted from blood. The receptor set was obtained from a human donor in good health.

CDR3 bases: TGTGCCAGCAGTAGGACGTTGCCCTACAATGAGCAGTTCTTC. This encodes CASSRTLPYNEQFF. The gene calls are TRBV28 and TRBJ2-1; D gene unclear. CDR1 MDHEN and CDR2 SYDVKM come from the germline V gene. This CDR3 region has 14 residues. V lost 5 bases to trimming and J lost 2 bases, with 10 bases between them.

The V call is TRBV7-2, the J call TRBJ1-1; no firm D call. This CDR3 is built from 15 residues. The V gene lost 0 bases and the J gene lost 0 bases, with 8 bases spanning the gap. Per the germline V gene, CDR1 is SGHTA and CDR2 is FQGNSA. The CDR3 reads CASSLASRLNTEAFF. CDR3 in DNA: TGTGCCAGCAGCTTAGCCAGTCGGTTGAACACTGAAGCTTTCTTT.

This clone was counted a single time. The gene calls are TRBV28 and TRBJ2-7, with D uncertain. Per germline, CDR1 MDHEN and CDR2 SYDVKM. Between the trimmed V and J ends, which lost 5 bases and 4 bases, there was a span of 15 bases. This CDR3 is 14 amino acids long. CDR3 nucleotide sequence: TGTGCCAGCAGTCTCTCCTTTCCACCGTACGAGCAGTACTTC. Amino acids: CASSLSFPPYEQYF. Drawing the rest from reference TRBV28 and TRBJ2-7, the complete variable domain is DVKVTQSSRYLVKRTGEKVFLECVQDMDHENMFWYRQDPGLGLRLIYFSYDVKMKEKGDIPEGYSVSREKKERFSLILESASTNQTSMYLCASSLSFPPYEQYFGPGTRLTVT.

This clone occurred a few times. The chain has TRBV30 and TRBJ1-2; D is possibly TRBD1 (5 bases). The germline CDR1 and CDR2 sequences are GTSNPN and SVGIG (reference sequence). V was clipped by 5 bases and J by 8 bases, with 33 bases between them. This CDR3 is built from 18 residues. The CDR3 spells CAWETQTLRIRGRGGYTF. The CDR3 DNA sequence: TGTGCCTGGGAGACCCAAACCCTCCGAATTCGGGGACGAGGCGGCTACACCTTC.

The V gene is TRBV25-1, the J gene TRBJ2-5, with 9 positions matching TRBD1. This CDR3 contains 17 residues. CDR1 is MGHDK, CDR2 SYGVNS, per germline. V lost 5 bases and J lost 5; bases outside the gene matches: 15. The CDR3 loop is CASSRLLPGQGTETQYF. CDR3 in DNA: TGTGCCAGCAGTAGACTATTACCGGGACAGGGTACGGAGACCCAGTACTTC. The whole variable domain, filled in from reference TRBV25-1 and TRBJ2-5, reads EADIYQTPRYLVIGTGKKITLECSQTMGHDKMYWYQQDPGMELHLIHYSYGVNSTEKGDLSSESTVSRIRTEHFPLTLESARPSHTSQYLCASSRLLPGQGTETQYFGPGTRLLVL.

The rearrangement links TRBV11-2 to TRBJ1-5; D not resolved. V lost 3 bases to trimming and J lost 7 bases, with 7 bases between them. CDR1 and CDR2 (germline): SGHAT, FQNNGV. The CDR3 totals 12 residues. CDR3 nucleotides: TGTGCCAGCAGCTTGCTTGGACAGCCCCAGCATTTT. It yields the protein CASSLLGQPQHF.

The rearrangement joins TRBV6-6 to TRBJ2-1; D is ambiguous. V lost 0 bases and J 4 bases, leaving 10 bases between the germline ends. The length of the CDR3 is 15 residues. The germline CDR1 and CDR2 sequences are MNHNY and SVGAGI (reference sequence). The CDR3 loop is CASSYSQTNYNEQFF. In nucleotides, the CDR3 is TGTGCCAGCAGTTACTCGCAAACAAATTACAATGAGCAGTTCTTC.

The CDR3 region has the DNA TGTGCCAGCAGCTTAGGGGGATTCGGCGAGCAGTACTTC. This codes for CASSLGGFGEQYF. V usage is TRBV7-9 and J usage is TRBJ2-7, with D uncertain. Germline lookup yields CDR1 SEHNR and CDR2 FQNEAQ (reference sequence). Trimming shortened V by 1 base and J by 6 bases, and 10 bases separated the two germline ends. This CDR3 is 13 amino acids long.